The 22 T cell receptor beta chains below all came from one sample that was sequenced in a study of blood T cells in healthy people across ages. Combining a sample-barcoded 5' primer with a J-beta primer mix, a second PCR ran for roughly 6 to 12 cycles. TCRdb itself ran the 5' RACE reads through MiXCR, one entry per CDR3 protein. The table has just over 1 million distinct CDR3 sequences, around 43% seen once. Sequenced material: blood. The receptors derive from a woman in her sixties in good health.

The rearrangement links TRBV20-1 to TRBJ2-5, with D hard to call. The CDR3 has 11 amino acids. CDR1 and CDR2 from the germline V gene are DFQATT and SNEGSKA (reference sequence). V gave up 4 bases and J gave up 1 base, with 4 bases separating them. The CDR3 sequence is CSAIPQETQYF. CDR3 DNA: TGCAGTGCTATCCCCCAAGAGACCCAGTACTTC.

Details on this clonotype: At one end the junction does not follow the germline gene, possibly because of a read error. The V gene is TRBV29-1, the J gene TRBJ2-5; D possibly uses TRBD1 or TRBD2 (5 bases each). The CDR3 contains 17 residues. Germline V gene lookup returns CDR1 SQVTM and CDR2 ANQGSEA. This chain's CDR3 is CSAEAGTRGSWRNEQYF. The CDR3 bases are TGCAGCGCTGAAGCCGGGACCCGCGGATCCTGGAGGAATGAGCAGTACTTC.

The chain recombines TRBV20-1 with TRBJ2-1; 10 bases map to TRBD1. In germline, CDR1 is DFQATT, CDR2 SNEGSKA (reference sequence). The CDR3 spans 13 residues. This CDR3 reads CRPARQGANEQFF. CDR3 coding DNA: TGCAGGCCCGCTAGACAGGGGGCAAATGAGCAGTTCTTC.

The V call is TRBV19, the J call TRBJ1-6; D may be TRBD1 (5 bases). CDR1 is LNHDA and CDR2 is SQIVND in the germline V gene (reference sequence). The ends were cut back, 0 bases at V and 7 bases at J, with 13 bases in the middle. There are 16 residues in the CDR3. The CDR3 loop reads CASSIEGTGGNSPLHF. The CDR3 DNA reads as TGTGCCAGTAGTATAGAAGGAACAGGAGGGAATTCACCCCTCCACTTT.

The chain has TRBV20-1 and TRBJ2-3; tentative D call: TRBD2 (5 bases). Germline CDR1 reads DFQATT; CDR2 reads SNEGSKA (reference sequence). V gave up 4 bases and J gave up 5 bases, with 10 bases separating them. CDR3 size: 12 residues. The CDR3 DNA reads TGCAGTGCTAAGCTAGCCGGAGATACGCAGTATTTT. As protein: CSAKLAGDTQYF.

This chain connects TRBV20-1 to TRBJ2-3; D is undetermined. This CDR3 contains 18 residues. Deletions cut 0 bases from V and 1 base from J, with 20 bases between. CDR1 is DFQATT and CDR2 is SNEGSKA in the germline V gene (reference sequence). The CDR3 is CSARELFSASLGTDTQYF. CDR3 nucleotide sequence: TGCAGTGCTAGAGAATTGTTCAGCGCCTCCCTAGGCACAGATACGCAGTATTTT.

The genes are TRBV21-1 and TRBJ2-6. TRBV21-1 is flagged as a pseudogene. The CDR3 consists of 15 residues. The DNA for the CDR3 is TGTGCCAGCAGCCCATATCGGCAAGGGGCCAACGTCCTGACTTTC. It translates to CASSPYRQGANVLTF.

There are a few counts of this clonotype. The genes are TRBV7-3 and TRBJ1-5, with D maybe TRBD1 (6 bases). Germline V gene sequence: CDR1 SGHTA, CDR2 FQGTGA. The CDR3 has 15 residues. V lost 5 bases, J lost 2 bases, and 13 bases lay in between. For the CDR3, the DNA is TGTGCCAGCAGCCAGGGCGCAGGGGGCAATCAGCCCCAGCATTTT. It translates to CASSQGAGGNQPQHF.

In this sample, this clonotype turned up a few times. The CDR3 sequence is CSGKGLTYEQYF. Written as DNA, the CDR3 is TGCAGCGGAAAGGGACTCACCTACGAGCAGTACTTC. This chain links TRBV29-1 with TRBJ2-7; D perhaps matches TRBD2 (6 bases). The V end lost 7 bases, the J end lost 2 bases, and 12 bases lay between the germline ends. CDR1 and CDR2 (germline): SQVTM, ANQGSEA. The CDR3 is 12 residues long.

The CDR3 DNA reads TGCAGTGCTAGCGGCTACGACACAGATACGCAGTATTTT. This codes for CSASGYDTDTQYF. The chain recombines TRBV20-1 with TRBJ2-3; no firm D call. CDR3 length: 13 amino acids. Germline CDR1 and CDR2: DFQATT and SNEGSKA (reference sequence). Trimming removed 3 bases from V and 2 bases from J, with 9 bases in between.

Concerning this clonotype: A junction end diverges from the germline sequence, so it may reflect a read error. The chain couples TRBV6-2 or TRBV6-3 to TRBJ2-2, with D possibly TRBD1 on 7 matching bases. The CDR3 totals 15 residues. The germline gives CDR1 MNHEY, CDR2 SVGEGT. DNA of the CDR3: TGTGCCAGCAGTCACCCAGGGGGGAACATCGGGGAGCTGTTTTTT. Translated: CASSHPGGNIGELFF.

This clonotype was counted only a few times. CDR3 nucleotide sequence: TGTGCCACCAGTGATTACGGGACAGGGACGGATGAGCAGTTCTTC. Protein sequence: CATSDYGTGTDEQFF. The gene calls are TRBV24-1 and TRBJ2-1; 9 bases line up with TRBD1. The CDR3 is made up of 15 amino acids. Looked up from germline, CDR1 is KGHDR and CDR2 is SFDVKD. Trimming at V came to 2 bases and at J to 8 bases, leaving 6 bases not matched to a gene.

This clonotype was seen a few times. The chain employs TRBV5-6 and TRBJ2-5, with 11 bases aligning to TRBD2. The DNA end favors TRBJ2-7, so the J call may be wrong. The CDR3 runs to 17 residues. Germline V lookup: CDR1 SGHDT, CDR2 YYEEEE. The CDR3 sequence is CASRSTLPGTSGYEQYF. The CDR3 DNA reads TGTGCCAGCAGGTCTACTTTACCCGGGACTAGCGGCTACGAGCAGTACTTC.

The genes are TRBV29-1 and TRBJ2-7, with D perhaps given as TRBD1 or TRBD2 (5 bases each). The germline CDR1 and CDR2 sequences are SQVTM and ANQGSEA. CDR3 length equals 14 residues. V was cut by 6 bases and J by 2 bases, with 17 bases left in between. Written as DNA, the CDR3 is TGCAGCGTCGCAGACGCGGTGGGACCCTACGAGCAGTACTTC. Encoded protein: CSVADAVGPYEQYF.

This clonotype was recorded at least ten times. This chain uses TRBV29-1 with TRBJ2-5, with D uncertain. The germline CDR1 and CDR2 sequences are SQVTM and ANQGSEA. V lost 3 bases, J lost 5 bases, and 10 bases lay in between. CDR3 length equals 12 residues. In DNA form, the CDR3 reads TGCAGCGTTGAGCGGTCTGGGGAGACCCAGTACTTC. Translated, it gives CSVERSGETQYF.

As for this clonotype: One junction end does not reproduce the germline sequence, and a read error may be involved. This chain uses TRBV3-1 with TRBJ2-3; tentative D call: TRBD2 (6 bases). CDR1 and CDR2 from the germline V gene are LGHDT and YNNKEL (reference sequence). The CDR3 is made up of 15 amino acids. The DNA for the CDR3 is TGTGTCAGCAGCCAAGGGGCGGGAAGCACAGATACGCAGTATTTT. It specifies CVSSQGAGSTDTQYF.

This chain's CDR3 is CASSHQTVSLGGYTF. CDR3 bases: TGTGCCAGCAGCCATCAGACAGTCTCCTTGGGCGGCTACACCTTC. This chain connects TRBV3-1 to TRBJ1-2, with D maybe TRBD1 (5 bases). V was cut by 3 bases and J by 8 bases, with 19 bases left in between. Germline assignment: CDR1 LGHDT and CDR2 YNNKEL (reference sequence). This CDR3 is built from 15 residues.

Here the CDR3 DNA reads TGTGCCAGCAGCGTAGGTAATAGCGGGAGGAACTCCTACGAGCAGTACTTC. Translation gives CASSVGNSGRNSYEQYF. The rearrangement uses TRBV9 and TRBJ2-4, with 10 bases fitting TRBD2. With the DNA end fitting TRBJ2-7 better, the J assignment may be wrong. The germline CDR1 and CDR2 sequences are SGDLS and YYNGEE. The CDR3 totals 17 residues.

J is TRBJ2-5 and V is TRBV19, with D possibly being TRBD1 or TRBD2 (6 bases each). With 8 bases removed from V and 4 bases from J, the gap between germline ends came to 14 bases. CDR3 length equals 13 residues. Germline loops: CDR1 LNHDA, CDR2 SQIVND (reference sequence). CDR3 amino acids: CASGRGQRETQYF. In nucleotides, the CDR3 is TGTGCCAGTGGACGGGGGCAGCGAGAGACCCAGTACTTC. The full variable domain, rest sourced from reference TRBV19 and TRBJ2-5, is DGGITQSPKYLFRKEGQNVTLSCEQNLNHDAMYWYRQDPGQGLRLIYYSQIVNDFQKGDIAEGYSVSREKKESFPLTVTSAQKNPTAFYLCASGRGQRETQYFGPGTRLLVL.

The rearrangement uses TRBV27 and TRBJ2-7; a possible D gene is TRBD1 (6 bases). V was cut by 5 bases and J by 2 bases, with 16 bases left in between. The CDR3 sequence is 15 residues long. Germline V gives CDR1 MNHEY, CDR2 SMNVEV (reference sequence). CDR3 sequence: CASSIQGLGPYEQYF. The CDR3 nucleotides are TGTGCCAGCAGTATCCAGGGGTTGGGACCCTACGAGCAGTACTTC.

The CDR3 sequence: CASSLSSAGTETQYF. The CDR3, as DNA: TGTGCCAGCAGTTTGAGCTCGGCAGGGACGGAGACCCAGTACTTC. This chain connects TRBV7-6 to TRBJ2-5; either TRBD1 or TRBD2 may fit D (5 bases each). The CDR3 runs to 15 residues. Per the germline V gene, CDR1 is SGHVS and CDR2 is FNYEAQ. Trimming shortened V by 6 bases and J by 5 bases, and 19 bases separated the two germline ends.

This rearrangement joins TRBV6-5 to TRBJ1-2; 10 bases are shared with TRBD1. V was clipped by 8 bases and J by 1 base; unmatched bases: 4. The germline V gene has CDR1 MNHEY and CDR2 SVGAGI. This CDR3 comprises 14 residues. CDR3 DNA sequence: TGTGCCAGCGCCGGGACAGGGGATAACTATGGCTACACCTTC. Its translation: CASAGTGDNYGYTF.